This section outlines one T cell receptor (beta chain) sequence together with its context. Its cognate antigen has yet to be identified. Nothing much larger sits one base from this clone, and base qualities are not available. TCRbeta CDR3 regions were amplified from genomic DNA using the immunoSEQ Assay, a bias-controlled multiplex PCR. Processing in the source paper ran as follows. The number of nucleated cells in each sample was estimated by amplification of reference gene primers within the assay. Sequence reads were collapsed and filtered to measure the absolute abundance of every unique TCRbeta CDR3 rearrangement. For each sample, productive Simpson clonality was calculated as the square root of Simpson's diversity index over productive rearrangements. TCRdb's version of the immuneACCESS table is confined to in-frame rearrangements and falls short of the full clone set. An unresolved V gene accounts for under half of the shortfall where checked; the remainder is of unknown origin. D and trimming come from the DNA, and the V and J calls and clone size come from that table. The sample table holds around 50,000 clones, of which 65% to 85% were seen once. The ten most abundant clones make up roughly 12% of the sample.

The CDR3 goes from the cysteine to the phenylalanine over 17 residues. Just CDR3 DNA is preserved here, 51 bases in frame from base 1. The junction shows trimming of 0 bases on V and 3 bases on J, plus 18 bases between the germline ends. CDR1 and CDR2, per the germline V gene (reference sequence), are SEHNR and FQNEAQ. These data belong to a study of blood T cell repertoires in COVID-19 (dated by TCRdb to about 2020). At the level of the whole study: The collaborator samples originated in the United States, Italy and Spain and spanned the acute and convalescent phases of COVID-19. The prospective study material was composed of cDNA or gDNA derived from T cells, B-cell-depleted T cells, or PBMCs. Subjects who had been exposed to COVID-19, were actively infected with it, or had recovered from it provided the deeply sampled blood TCRbeta repertoires that made up the dataset. A freely available public database, intended as a resource for researchers studying the immune response to SARS-CoV-2, is where the repertoires were released. Samples were obtained from the ongoing ImmuneRACE study (first 160 participants) and from roughly 1,300 subjects provided by 6 global collaborators. Nearly every sample came with metadata listing a de-identified subject ID, COVID-19 status, age in years and sex. Where available, HLA class I and class II types were taken from metadata supplied by the sample provider and were not determined by assay-based typing.

General findings and caveats noted by the study authors: The amount of clinical and demographic metadata varied by source and participant and was provided uncurated.

In Seattle, one collaborating source enrolled patients while the infection was active and tracked those patients longitudinally over the course of disease. The collaborating institutions used their own protocols to collect whole blood in K2EDTA tubes. For TCRbeta analysis, collaborators shipped samples in one of three forms: frozen whole blood, isolated PBMCs, or DNA extracted from either of those sample types. The sample comprised peripheral blood. The origin of this receptor is a man of 80 years or more with COVID-19, enrolled during active disease. Recombination connected TRBV7-9 to TRBJ2-7; no D gene call is confident. CDR3 region: CASSLASRPGYLYEQYF. At the DNA level, the sequence is TGTGCCAGCAGCTTAGCGTCTCGGCCAGGCTACCTCTACGAGCAGTACTTC.